Shown below are 16 T cell receptor beta chains from a single sample sequenced in a study of cytomegalovirus exposure and HLA in healthy donors. This PCR relied on a set of 60 Vbeta primers and 13 Jbeta primers. Here immunoSEQ multiplex PCR was the method, and the copy in TCRdb shows in-frame clones only, minus some. The table shows 75,000 to 100,000 clones, with around 64% occurring only once. The specimen sequenced was PBMCs. The receptors shown here come from a man aged 55 to 70 in good health and CMV-seronegative.

This clone was counted between two and nine times. The chain is built from TRBV13 and TRBJ2-2; 8 bases agree with TRBD1. Looked up from germline, CDR1 is PRHDT and CDR2 is FYEKMQ (reference sequence). This CDR3 is built from 15 residues. V lost 5 bases to trimming and J lost 5 bases; unmatched junction nucleotides: 7. CDR3 region: CASSATGEATGELFF. In DNA form, the CDR3 reads TGTGCCAGCAGCGCGACAGGGGAGGCAACCGGGGAGCTGTTTTTT.

To note about this clone: The same CDR3 arises from other DNA sequences in this sample as well. The CDR3 is CASSLEELAGGWSEQFF. CDR3 coding DNA: TGCGCCAGCAGCTTGGAAGAACTAGCGGGAGGGTGGAGTGAGCAGTTCTTC. The chain is built from TRBV5-1 and TRBJ2-1; 13 bases fit TRBD2. This CDR3 is 17 amino acids long. Germline V gives CDR1 SGHRS, CDR2 YFSETQ. V dropped 0 bases and J dropped 9; count of bases not matched to a gene: 9.

The chain couples TRBV2 to TRBJ1-5; 7 bases match TRBD1. This CDR3 has 14 residues. CDR1 is SNHLY and CDR2 is FYNNEI in the germline V gene. Unmatched junction bases numbered 7, after V lost 6 bases and J lost 5 bases. In nucleotides, the CDR3 is TGTGCCAGCAGAGGGACAGCGGTCTATCAGCCCCAGCATTTT. Encoded protein: CASRGTAVYQPQHF.

The table lists this clone with a few counts. This chain uses TRBV5-1 with TRBJ2-5; D is possibly TRBD1 (6 bases). Germline lookup yields CDR1 SGHRS and CDR2 YFSETQ. The CDR3 has 14 amino acids. The V and J ends lost 5 bases and 1 base respectively, with 12 bases between them. As DNA, the CDR3 is TGCGCCAGCAGACTACAGGGTTCCCAAGAGACCCAGTACTTC. Its protein product is CASRLQGSQETQYF.

The chain carries TRBV12-5 and TRBJ1-2, with no clear D. The V end was cut by 0 bases, the J end by 3 bases, with 8 bases between. Germline CDR1 LGHNT, CDR2 FRNRAP. The CDR3 has 14 residues. CDR3 sequence (DNA): TGTGCTAGTGGTTTGGTTAACAGATACTATGGCTACACCTTC. It translates to CASGLVNRYYGYTF.

The rearrangement joins TRBV6-1 to TRBJ1-3; TRBD1 matches 8 bases. The CDR3 sequence is 15 residues long. The germline V gene has CDR1 MNHNS and CDR2 SASEGT. V shed 5 bases and J 0 bases; nucleotides not matched to a gene: 3. CDR3 protein: CASSLQGASGNTIYF. The CDR3 DNA reads TGTGCCAGCAGTCTTCAGGGGGCCTCTGGAAACACCATATATTTT.

This clone was seen just once. The chain links TRBV9 to TRBJ2-2; TRBD2 agrees at 14 bases. V lost 0 bases to trimming and J lost 3 bases; unmatched junction nucleotides: 4. From germline, CDR1 is SGDLS and CDR2 YYNGEE. This CDR3 spans 18 amino acids. The CDR3 sequence is CASSVGKGLAGDTGELFF. The CDR3, as DNA: TGTGCCAGCAGCGTAGGGAAGGGACTAGCGGGAGACACCGGGGAGCTGTTTTTT.

V usage is TRBV5-6 and J usage is TRBJ1-1, with 7 bases aligning to TRBD1. Germline lookup yields CDR1 SGHDT and CDR2 YYEEEE. The CDR3 is 15 residues long. V was clipped by 4 bases and J by 0 bases; unmatched bases: 6. The CDR3 region has the DNA TGTGCCAGCAGCCCGGACAGGTTAATGAACACTGAAGCTTTCTTT. Translated, it gives CASSPDRLMNTEAFF.

This sequence joins TRBV9 and TRBJ2-7; D not certain. The V gene's germline CDR1 is SGDLS and CDR2 YYNGEE. Trimming pared 0 bases from V and 6 bases from J, leaving 10 bases between. CDR3 length: 13 residues. The CDR3 spells CASSVEPPGEQYF. The CDR3 coding sequence is TGTGCCAGCAGCGTAGAACCGCCCGGCGAGCAGTACTTC.

The chain couples TRBV9 to TRBJ1-5, with D unresolved. V was pared by 2 bases and J by 5 bases, with 8 bases between. Germline V lookup: CDR1 SGDLS, CDR2 YYNGEE. The CDR3 is made up of 13 amino acids. CDR3 bases: TGTGCCAGCAGCGTGAACGGTTATCAGCCCCAGCATTTT. Its protein product is CASSVNGYQPQHF.

For the CDR3, the DNA is TGTGCCAGCAGTGGGGCCTCGCTAGCTTCAATAAAAGAGACCCAGTACTTC. Translating gives CASSGASLASIKETQYF. This chain links TRBV6-1 with TRBJ2-5; a weak D match, TRBD2 (5 bases). Germline V gives CDR1 MNHNS, CDR2 SASEGT. The CDR3 extends over 17 amino acids. V was trimmed by 4 bases and J by 3 bases, leaving 21 bases between them.

This chain connects TRBV18 to TRBJ2-7; 7 nucleotides match TRBD1. V shed 5 bases, J shed 4 bases, and the junction held 2 bases outside the gene matches. The germline V gene has CDR1 KGHSH and CDR2 LQKENI. The CDR3 extends over 12 amino acids. The CDR3 region has the DNA TGTGCCAGCTCAGGGGACAGTTACGAGCAGTACTTC. Translated: CASSGDSYEQYF.

The CDR3, as DNA: TGTGCCAGCAGCCGTGAGTTAGTTGATGAGCAGTTCTTC. Protein product: CASSRELVDEQFF. The chain combines TRBV5-6 with TRBJ2-1, with D unresolved. CDR1 and CDR2 from the germline V gene are SGHDT and YYEEEE. CDR3 length: 13 amino acids. The V and J ends lost 4 bases and 8 bases respectively, with 13 bases between them.

This clone is a singleton in its sample. CDR3 region: CASTRHGREETQYF. For the CDR3, the DNA is TGTGCCAGCACCCGCCACGGCAGGGAAGAGACCCAGTACTTC. The genes are TRBV6-5 and TRBJ2-5; D is perhaps TRBD1 (5 bases). The CDR3 is 14 residues long. V was shortened by 7 bases and J by 3 bases, with 15 bases between the two germline ends. Germline V gene sequence: CDR1 MNHEY, CDR2 SVGAGI.

The genes are TRBV1 and TRBJ2-2; the D segment call TRBD2 is taken from the table without a DNA check. TRBV1 is a listed pseudogene. The CDR3 extends over 13 amino acids. The CDR3 sequence: CTSSQAGEGELFF. The DNA for the CDR3 is TGCACCAGCAGCCAAGCCGGAGAAGGGGAGCTGTTTTTT.

The chain has TRBV19 and TRBJ2-3, with 8 bases identical to TRBD2. V was pared by 4 bases and J by 4 bases, with 7 bases of the junction left unmatched. In germline, CDR1 is LNHDA, CDR2 SQIVND (reference sequence). The CDR3 consists of 15 residues. Here the CDR3 DNA reads TGTGCCAGTAGTACGCCAGCGGGGGTAGCAGATACGCAGTATTTT. It is translated as CASSTPAGVADTQYF.